This TCR beta chain is drawn from a study of shared clonotypes between healthy human individuals. Participating donors were healthy, HIV-negative adults free of recent acute infections or vaccinations. Study observations and caveats: Sampling covered nothing but blood. Tissue TCR repertoires likely differ from those found in blood. Expectations were that clonotype sharing among donors would be affected by sequencing depth. Few donors limited the genetic and exposure-history diversity represented.

Germline V lookup: CDR1 SGDLS, CDR2 YYNGEE. There are 13 residues in the CDR3. J was trimmed by 4 bases and V by 6 bases; bases with no gene match: 4. Concerning this clone: Its antigen is still unknown.

Measured with immunoSEQ multiplex PCR; TCRdb has only the in-frame clones, and not every one. The sample consists of a few hundred thousand clones, 77% of them appearing once. This chain joins TRBV9 and TRBJ2-3, with 8 bases aligning to TRBD2. The sample taken for sequencing was PBMCs. The receptor was isolated from a woman between 40 and 55 years old in good health. Some clones in this sample may be carry-over from other donors' samples. CDR3 nucleotides: TGTGCCAGCAATCGACTAGCGCCAGATACGCAGTATTTT. Its translation: CASNRLAPDTQYF.